Presented here are 5 T cell receptor beta chains from one specimen sequenced in a study of PD-L1 blockade in urothelial cancer. Sample time point: pretreatment peripheral blood. Some clones are missing from TCRdb's copy, which holds only in-frame ones; the method was immunoSEQ multiplex PCR. The data hold 130,000 or so clones, with about four fifths observed a single time. Sequencing was performed on PBMCs, taken around atezolizumab (anti-PD-L1) treatment. The receptor source for this set is a man aged 50 to 59 with urothelial cancer.

The V and J genes are TRBV2 and TRBJ2-3; a possible D gene is TRBD2 (7 bases). This CDR3 is 14 amino acids long. The germline V gene encodes CDR1 SNHLY and CDR2 FYNNEI. Trimming shortened V by 8 bases and J by 5 bases, and 17 bases separated the two germline ends. The CDR3: CASLAGGPVDTQYF. In nucleotides, the CDR3 is TGTGCCAGCCTGGCCGGGGGGCCGGTAGATACGCAGTATTTT.

The V gene is TRBV4-2, the J gene TRBJ1-1; the D gene is possibly TRBD1 (5 bases). This CDR3 has 17 residues. CDR1 and CDR2 (germline): LGHNA, YNFKEQ. V lost 0 bases, J lost 6 bases, and 20 bases lay in between. The CDR3 nucleotides read TGTGCCAGCAGCCAAGAAGAGGGGAGGGTAATTGGAGCTGAAGCTTTCTTT. The encoded protein is CASSQEEGRVIGAEAFF.

This clone has a handful of counts. J is TRBJ2-1 and V is TRBV10-3; D ambiguous. CDR1 is ENHRY and CDR2 is SYGVKD in the germline V gene. This CDR3 is built from 12 residues. With 6 bases removed from V and 6 bases from J, the gap between germline ends came to 9 bases. The CDR3 region is CAIRADTNEQFF. Here the CDR3 DNA reads TGTGCCATCAGGGCCGATACCAATGAGCAGTTCTTC.

The V and J genes are TRBV27 and TRBJ2-5; 11 bases match TRBD2. From germline, CDR1 is MNHEY and CDR2 SMNVEV (reference sequence). The CDR3 loop spans 15 amino acids. V was pared by 5 bases and J by 5 bases, with 7 bases of the junction left unmatched. The CDR3 loop is CASSVTSGRGETQYF. CDR3 bases: TGTGCCAGCAGTGTCACTAGCGGGAGAGGCGAGACCCAGTACTTC.

The table lists this clone with a count of one. The chain carries TRBV19 and TRBJ2-3, with 14 bases identical to TRBD2. The junction had 6 bases not matched to a gene; V was cut back by 6 bases and J by 4 bases. Germline V CDR1 and CDR2: LNHDA, SQIVND (reference sequence). This CDR3 spans 16 amino acids. The CDR3 DNA reads as TGTGCCAGTAGCTCCGGGACTAGCGGGAGAGCAGATACGCAGTATTTT. Translating it yields CASSSGTSGRADTQYF.